Below are 19 T cell receptor beta chains sequenced from a single sample in a study of human T cells and chemical hapten exposure. Regarding time point: patch test 2, 6 weeks after DPC sensitization. Stated treatment: therapeutic diphenylcyclopropenone sensitization with weekly scalp DPC. Via MiXCR, TCRdb re-called the RACE reads, giving one row per CDR3 protein. This table has tens of thousands of distinct CDR3 sequences, roughly 12% appearing once. The sequencing used whole blood, collected in connection with sensitization to the hapten diphenylcyclopropenone (DPC). These receptors came from a man aged 18 to 35 with alopecia areata. Some clones in this sample may be carry-over from other donors' samples.

There are many counts of this clonotype. This sequence joins TRBV20-1 and TRBJ1-1; no reliable D call. The germline V gene encodes CDR1 DFQATT and CDR2 SNEGSKA (reference sequence). Trimming stripped 4 bases from V and 9 bases from J, with 12 bases between. The length of the CDR3 is 11 residues. The CDR3, as DNA: TGCAGTGCTACCGTCCCGGACCAAGCTTTCTTT. It specifies CSATVPDQAFF.

In this sample, this clonotype turned up many times. J is TRBJ2-1 and V is TRBV29-1; possible D gene TRBD2, 5 bases. Germline assignment: CDR1 SQVTM and CDR2 ANQGSEA. This CDR3 has 12 residues. Trimming shortened V by 0 bases and J by 8 bases, and 8 bases separated the two germline ends. The CDR3 loop is CSVEDGGDEQFF. The CDR3 DNA follows: TGCAGCGTTGAAGATGGAGGAGATGAGCAGTTCTTC.

This clonotype was picked up a small number of times. This chain uses TRBV19 with TRBJ1-2, with a possible D match to TRBD1 (5 bases). Germline V lookup: CDR1 LNHDA, CDR2 SQIVND (reference sequence). The CDR3 has 15 residues. Trimming pared 3 bases from V and 3 bases from J, leaving 14 bases between. Written as DNA, the CDR3 is TGTGCCAGTAGTATCACTAAAGGGGAAGACTATGGCTACACCTTC. It yields the protein CASSITKGEDYGYTF.

This clonotype was observed a few times. The chain recombines TRBV11-2 with TRBJ2-7; D unresolved. Deletions cut 2 bases from V and 4 bases from J, with 6 bases between. The CDR3 totals 12 residues. Germline V CDR1 and CDR2: SGHAT, FQNNGV. CDR3 nucleotide sequence: TGTGCCAGCAGCTTATCCGGGTACGAGCAGTACGTC. It is translated as CASSLSGYEQYV.

This clonotype was observed many times. CDR3 in DNA: TGTGCCAGCAGTTTTCTGGGACGGACCCAAGAGACCCAGTACTTC. Its protein product is CASSFLGRTQETQYF. V gene TRBV12-3 or TRBV12-4 combines with J gene TRBJ2-5; D possibly uses TRBD1 or TRBD2 (5 bases each). The CDR3 runs 15 residues. V lost 3 bases and J 1 base, leaving 12 bases between the germline ends.

This clonotype was counted only a few times. V and J are TRBV28 and TRBJ1-2, with D hard to call. This CDR3 spans 13 amino acids. V dropped 6 bases and J dropped 3 bases, with 11 bases sitting between them. Germline loops: CDR1 MDHEN, CDR2 SYDVKM. DNA of the CDR3: TGTGCCAGCAGCCCCCCGGATCACTATGGCTACACCTTC. Its translation: CASSPPDHYGYTF.

As to this clonotype: The junction shows a germline mismatch at one end, possibly a read error. The rearrangement links TRBV28 to TRBJ2-2, with D possibly called TRBD1 or TRBD2 (5 bases each). CDR3 length equals 16 residues. CDR1 and CDR2 (germline): MDHEN, SYDVKM. The CDR3 coding sequence is TGTGCCAGCAGTTTCCTTTTGGACACCAACGCCGGGGAGCCGTTTTTT. Its protein is CASSFLLDTNAGEPFF.

This clonotype has at least ten counts. The chain links TRBV12-3 or TRBV12-4 to TRBJ2-1; TRBD1 is a possible D gene (6 bases). Trimming took off 5 bases at V and 8 bases at J, with 22 bases between the two ends. The CDR3 runs to 16 residues. CDR3 DNA: TGTGCCAGCAGTGCAGGGACAACTATGTCCTCGGATGAGCAGTTCTTC. Protein: CASSAGTTMSSDEQFF.

Written as DNA, the CDR3 is TGTGCCAGCAGTCTGAGAGGGTATCATAATTCACCCCTCCACTTT. It specifies CASSLRGYHNSPLHF. The V and J genes are TRBV28 and TRBJ1-6; D not resolved. V lost 5 bases and J lost 5, with 13 bases in between. The CDR3 sequence is 15 residues long. CDR1 is MDHEN and CDR2 is SYDVKM in the germline V gene.

Comments on this clonotype: A much larger clone differs from this one at a single base, so this may be a read error. This chain joins TRBV3-1 and TRBJ1-2; perhaps TRBD1 as D (5 bases). Germline V lookup: CDR1 LGHDT, CDR2 YNNKEL (reference sequence). The V end was cut by 1 base, the J end by 6 bases, with 18 bases between. CDR3 length: 16 residues. CDR3 residues: CASSQVARSNRNGYTF. The CDR3 DNA reads as TGTGCCAGCAGCCAAGTCGCCAGATCAAACAGGAATGGCTACACCTTC.

This clonotype has at least ten counts. The rearrangement uses TRBV7-9 and TRBJ2-1, with 8 bases identical to TRBD2. The CDR3 length is 15 residues. The trim removed 4 bases at V and 6 bases at J, leaving 8 bases unmatched. In germline, CDR1 is SEHNR, CDR2 FQNEAQ (reference sequence). The CDR3 sequence is CASSSGGLDGNEQFF. The CDR3 nucleotides are TGTGCCAGCAGCTCCGGGGGACTAGACGGCAATGAGCAGTTCTTC.

The table lists this clonotype with many counts. The CDR3 reads CASSESIGAGGTEAFF. CDR3 nucleotides: TGCGCCAGCAGTGAGTCGATTGGGGCAGGGGGCACTGAAGCTTTCTTT. The rearrangement joins TRBV10-1 to TRBJ1-1, with 7 bases lining up with TRBD1. Germline V gene lookup returns CDR1 WNHNN and CDR2 SYGVQD (reference sequence). The CDR3 contains 16 residues. V trimming: 0 bases; J trimming: 4 bases; junction bases outside the gene matches: 8.

This clonotype was seen repeatedly, ten times or more. The CDR3 here is CASTFRDRAYGYTF. CDR3 sequence (DNA): TGTGCCAGCACCTTCCGGGACAGGGCCTATGGCTACACCTTC. The gene calls are TRBV6-2 or TRBV6-3 and TRBJ1-2, with TRBD1 matching over 9 bases. The V gene end was trimmed by 7 bases and the J gene end by 4 bases; junction bases not matched to a gene: 7. Per the germline V gene, CDR1 is MNHEY and CDR2 is SVGEGT. The CDR3 consists of 14 residues.

This clonotype showed up just a few times. The chain combines TRBV7-2 with TRBJ2-1; TRBD2 might be the D (5 bases). The germline V gene has CDR1 SGHTA and CDR2 FQGNSA. The CDR3 extends over 19 amino acids. Trimming shortened V by 2 bases and J by 6 bases, and 26 bases separated the two germline ends. CDR3 nucleotide sequence: TGTGCCAGCAGCTTACAGATGGGGAGAAGATTTCCCCCCCTCAATGAGCAGTTCTTC. This codes for CASSLQMGRRFPPLNEQFF. The variable domain in full, with the rest retrieved from reference TRBV7-2 and TRBJ2-1, is GAGVSQSPSNKVTEKGKDVELRCDPISGHTALYWYRQSLGQGLEFLIYFQGNSAPDKSGLPSDRFSAERTGGSVSTLTIQRTQQEDSAVYLCASSLQMGRRFPPLNEQFFGPGTRLTVL.

In its sample, this clonotype was seen many times. The chain combines TRBV24-1 with TRBJ1-6, with 9 bases identical to TRBD1. The CDR3 has 16 amino acids. V trimming: 4 bases; J trimming: 4 bases; junction bases outside the gene matches: 4. Germline lookup yields CDR1 KGHDR and CDR2 SFDVKD. CDR3 region: CATSEGTGIYNSPLHF. The CDR3 DNA reads TGTGCCACCAGTGAGGGGACAGGGATTTATAATTCACCCCTCCACTTT.

This chain uses TRBV7-2 with TRBJ1-1; D not resolved. Germline V CDR1 and CDR2: SGHTA, FQGNSA. This CDR3 is built from 15 residues. V gave up 3 bases and J gave up 1 base, with 12 bases separating them. The CDR3 is CASSFRHGGNTEAFF. The DNA of the CDR3 is TGTGCCAGCAGCTTCAGACATGGAGGGAACACTGAAGCTTTCTTT.

The chain joins TRBV6-5 to TRBJ1-1; a weak D match, TRBD1 (6 bases). Trimming removed 2 bases from V and 1 base from J, with 20 bases in between. The CDR3 covers 18 residues. Per germline, CDR1 MNHEY and CDR2 SVGAGI. The CDR3 loop is CASSYPGPGAPWNTEAFF. The CDR3 bases are TGTGCCAGCAGTTACCCCGGCCCGGGGGCCCCCTGGAACACTGAAGCTTTCTTT.

CDR3 DNA: TGTGCCAGCAGTTACACAGGGGGGGAGGATCAGCCCCAGCATTTT. Encoded protein: CASSYTGGEDQPQHF. This chain links TRBV6-5 with TRBJ1-5; TRBD1 matches at 8 bases. Germline CDR1 is MNHEY and CDR2 is SVGAGI. After removal of 2 bases from V and 5 bases from J, the junction contained 5 bases not matched to a gene. The CDR3 length is 15 residues.

This clonotype was observed a handful of times. The DNA of the CDR3 is TGCGCCAGCTCTGAAGCGGGGTTCCACCGGGAGCAGTTCTTC. Translating it yields CASSEAGFHREQFF. This chain links TRBV10-2 with TRBJ2-1, with 7 bases fitting TRBD2. Germline trimming cut 8 bases from V and 10 bases from J; bases unmatched to any gene: 14. The CDR3 totals 14 residues. Germline loops: CDR1 WSHSY, CDR2 SAAADI.